The 24 T cell receptor beta chains below were found in one sample sequenced in a study of blood T cell repertoires in COVID-19. The data were produced by immunoSEQ multiplex PCR, yet TCRdb's version contains in-frame clones alone and is incomplete. The profile shows more than 200,000 clones, roughly nine tenths of them singletons. The sample taken for sequencing was peripheral blood. The source is a woman aged 45 to 65 with COVID-19, enrolled during active disease.

The chain links TRBV14 to TRBJ2-6; TRBD1 agrees at 9 bases. The CDR3 totals 19 residues. The trim removed 2 bases at V and 1 base at J, leaving 9 bases unmatched. CDR1 is SGHDN and CDR2 is FVKESK in the germline V gene. Here the CDR3 reads CASSQLPGQGRSGANVLTF. The CDR3 nucleotides are TGTGCCAGCAGCCAACTTCCCGGACAGGGGAGGTCTGGGGCCAACGTCCTGACTTTC.

The rearrangement joins TRBV21-1 to TRBJ2-7; the table's D call of TRBD2 was not tested on the DNA. TRBV21-1 is termed a pseudogene. The CDR3 is made up of 13 amino acids. In DNA form, the CDR3 reads TGTGCCAGCAGGGGTCGAGGACCGGGGGAGCAGTACGTC. Amino acids: CASRGRGPGEQYV.

The chain is built from TRBV6-5 and TRBJ2-7; possibly TRBD2 for D (6 bases). The CDR3 loop spans 13 amino acids. V lost 10 bases to trimming and J lost 1 base, with 14 bases between them. Germline V gene data show CDR1 as MNHEY and CDR2 as SVGAGI. The DNA for the CDR3 is TGTGCCACCTCGGAGGGATCTTCCTACGAGCAGTACGTC. As protein: CATSEGSSYEQYV.

The gene calls are TRBV19 and TRBJ2-7; a possible D gene is TRBD1 (6 bases). V gave up 3 bases and J gave up 6 bases, with 12 bases separating them. The CDR3 runs to 13 residues. Germline V gives CDR1 LNHDA, CDR2 SQIVND (reference sequence). This CDR3 is CASSIDTGSEQYV. DNA of the CDR3: TGTGCCAGTAGTATTGACACAGGGTCCGAGCAGTACGTC.

The gene calls are TRBV18 and TRBJ2-2; D possibly corresponds to TRBD1 (5 bases). The V gene's germline CDR1 is KGHSH and CDR2 LQKENI. The CDR3 runs 15 residues. The V end lost 1 base, the J end lost 1 base, and 7 bases lay between the germline ends. In nucleotides, the CDR3 is TGTGCCAGCTCACCACTGACAGAGAACACCGGGGAGCTGTTTTTT. Translation: CASSPLTENTGELFF.

The rearrangement uses TRBV5-1 and TRBJ2-7; D is undetermined. The V end lost 4 bases, the J end lost 4 bases, and 9 bases lay between the germline ends. This CDR3 has 12 residues. CDR1 and CDR2 (germline): SGHRS, YFSETQ. CDR3 nucleotides: TGCGCCAGCAGCCAGACAACTTACGAGCAGTACTTC. Amino acid sequence: CASSQTTYEQYF.

The genes are TRBV7-2 and TRBJ1-6; possibly TRBD1 for D (5 bases). The CDR3 runs to 14 residues. Germline V gives CDR1 SGHTA, CDR2 FQGNSA. V was cut by 5 bases and J by 4 bases, with 9 bases left in between. CDR3 DNA sequence: TGTGCCAGCAGCCCCCGGGGGTATAATTCACCCCTCCACTTT. Its protein is CASSPRGYNSPLHF. Based on the CDR3 plus reference TRBV7-2 and TRBJ1-6, the full variable domain is GAGVSQSPSNKVTEKGKDVELRCDPISGHTALYWYRQSLGQGLEFLIYFQGNSAPDKSGLPSDRFSAERTGGSVSTLTIQRTQQEDSAVYLCASSPRGYNSPLHFGNGTRLTVT.

This clone was recorded only once. The chain recombines TRBV2 with TRBJ2-3; tentatively, D is TRBD2 (6 bases). The V and J ends lost 8 bases and 2 bases respectively, with 11 bases between them. Per germline, CDR1 SNHLY and CDR2 FYNNEI. The CDR3 extends over 13 amino acids. The CDR3 DNA reads TGTGCCAGCCGGGAGTCTATCACAGATACGCAGTATTTT. Protein: CASRESITDTQYF.

In DNA, the CDR3 is TGTGCCAGCAGCCAGACTAGACATCACACAGATACGCAGTATTTT. Translated, it gives CASSQTRHHTDTQYF. The chain has TRBV3-1 (or the pseudogene TRBV3-2) and TRBJ2-3; possible D gene TRBD2, 6 bases. The CDR3 loop spans 15 amino acids. Germline CDR1 reads LGHDT; CDR2 reads YNNKEL (reference sequence). Trimming pared 3 bases from V and 2 bases from J, leaving 12 bases between.

The rearrangement links TRBV5-1 to TRBJ2-2; possible D gene TRBD1, 5 bases. The CDR3 totals 13 residues. V lost 5 bases to trimming and J lost 1 base, with 6 bases between them. Germline V gives CDR1 SGHRS, CDR2 YFSETQ. The CDR3 DNA reads as TGCGCCAGCAGTGGACAGAACACCGGGGAGCTGTTTTTT. Protein sequence: CASSGQNTGELFF.

V is TRBV30 and J is TRBJ1-2; a weak D match, TRBD1 (6 bases). The CDR3 contains 14 residues. Germline CDR1 reads GTSNPN; CDR2 reads SVGIG (reference sequence). Trimming stripped 0 bases from V and 7 bases from J, with 15 bases between. This CDR3 reads CAWSVVSGVGGYTF. CDR3 nucleotide sequence: TGTGCCTGGAGTGTCGTTTCAGGGGTGGGTGGCTACACCTTC.

The chain employs TRBV3-1 (or the pseudogene TRBV3-2) and TRBJ1-6; unclear D gene. CDR3 length: 14 amino acids. CDR1 and CDR2 (germline): LGHDT, YNNKEL (reference sequence). V lost 0 bases, J lost 13 bases, and 13 bases lay in between. As DNA, the CDR3 is TGTGCCAGCAGCCAAGAATCAGCCGGCGGGCCCCTCCACTTT. Its translation: CASSQESAGGPLHF.

This clone was observed a few times. The chain has TRBV10-2 and TRBJ1-1; D unresolved. Germline values: CDR1 WSHSY, CDR2 SAAADI. V was shortened by 6 bases and J by 4 bases, with 6 bases between the two germline ends. The CDR3 length is 11 residues. As DNA, the CDR3 is TGCGCCAGCAGCGCGGGCACTGAAGCTTTCTTT. Its translation: CASSAGTEAFF.

The V and J genes are TRBV11-3 and TRBJ1-1, with D perhaps matching TRBD1 (5 bases). This CDR3 is built from 15 residues. Trimming shortened V by 0 bases and J by 1 base, and 9 bases separated the two germline ends. Germline CDR1 reads SGHNT; CDR2 reads YENEEA. CDR3 loop: CASSLDGGWNTEAFF. For the CDR3, the DNA is TGTGCCAGCAGCTTAGATGGGGGGTGGAACACTGAAGCTTTCTTT.

Of note for this clone: Additional DNA sequences in this sample encode the identical CDR3. The V gene is TRBV5-4, the J gene TRBJ2-5; D may be TRBD2 (5 bases). This CDR3 has 13 amino acids. Trimming removed 0 bases from V and 5 bases from J, with 8 bases in between. Germline V gene lookup returns CDR1 SGHNT and CDR2 YYREEE (reference sequence). CDR3 loop: CASSLGGRETQYF. The DNA of the CDR3 is TGTGCCAGCAGCTTGGGAGGGCGCGAGACCCAGTACTTC. The whole variable domain, filled in from reference TRBV5-4 and TRBJ2-5, reads ETGVTQSPTHLIKTRGQQVTLRCSSQSGHNTVSWYQQALGQGPQFIFQYYREEENGRGNFPPRFSGLQFPNYSSELNVNALELDDSALYLCASSLGGRETQYFGPGTRLLVL.

The V gene is TRBV30, the J gene TRBJ1-2; 10 nucleotides line up with TRBD1. CDR3 length equals 14 residues. Germline assignment: CDR1 GTSNPN and CDR2 SVGIG (reference sequence). V lost 1 base and J lost 3; bases outside the gene matches: 2. The CDR3 nucleotides read TGTGCCTGGAGTGAAGGGACAGGGGACTATGGCTACACCTTC. As protein: CAWSEGTGDYGYTF.

The CDR3 coding sequence is TGTGCCAGTAGTACACGCCCACGGGTGCCGAACACTGAAGCTTTCTTT. Translating it yields CASSTRPRVPNTEAFF. The J gene is TRBJ1-1, the V gene TRBV19, with unresolved D. V was shortened by 4 bases and J by 1 base, with 16 bases between the two germline ends. Germline values: CDR1 LNHDA, CDR2 SQIVND (reference sequence). This CDR3 is built from 16 residues.

CDR3 sequence: CASSSLAGGPLTGELFF. CDR3 in DNA: TGCGCCAGCAGCAGCCTAGCGGGGGGACCACTCACCGGGGAGCTGTTTTTT. V gene TRBV4-3 combines with J gene TRBJ2-2, with 11 bases fitting TRBD2. CDR3 length: 17 amino acids. The V and J ends lost 5 bases and 4 bases, in that order; junction bases with no gene match: 9. Germline CDR1 reads LGHNA; CDR2 reads YSLEER.

This clone turned up a few times. J is TRBJ2-7 and V is TRBV6-5, with 10 bases that match TRBD2. The CDR3 covers 14 residues. Losses at the gene ends were 8 bases for V and 4 bases for J; bases not matched to a gene: 8. Germline CDR1 MNHEY, CDR2 SVGAGI. CDR3 in DNA: TGTGCCAGCGGTCCCGGGACTAGCGCGTACGAGCAGTACTTC. This gives the protein CASGPGTSAYEQYF.

A few counts support this clone. The gene calls are TRBV3-1 (or the pseudogene TRBV3-2) and TRBJ2-2, with D tentatively TRBD1 (5 bases). The length of the CDR3 is 14 residues. The germline CDR1 and CDR2 sequences are LGHDT and YNNKEL (reference sequence). Between the trimmed V and J ends, which lost 2 bases and 6 bases, there was a span of 10 bases. The CDR3 bases are TGTGCCAGCAGCCAAAGGGGAAGGGCCGGGGAGCTGTTTTTT. This codes for CASSQRGRAGELFF.

This clone was seen more than once but under ten times. The chain couples TRBV12-5 to TRBJ1-2, with D perhaps matching TRBD1 (6 bases). The CDR3 loop spans 15 amino acids. The V gene lost 5 bases and the J gene lost 0 bases, with 13 bases spanning the gap. Germline values: CDR1 LGHNT, CDR2 FRNRAP. The CDR3 protein is CASGPGGHSNYGYTF. The CDR3 DNA sequence: TGTGCTAGTGGTCCTGGGGGACATTCTAACTATGGCTACACCTTC.

The chain has TRBV10-3 and TRBJ2-6; TRBD1 matches 8 bases. This CDR3 spans 15 amino acids. After removal of 10 bases from V and 0 bases from J, the junction contained 5 bases not matched to a gene. The germline CDR1 and CDR2 sequences are ENHRY and SYGVKD. Written as DNA, the CDR3 is TGTGCCACCGGACAGGGTACCTCTGGGGCCAACGTCCTGACTTTC. Translation: CATGQGTSGANVLTF.

V gene TRBV15 combines with J gene TRBJ1-1, with 10 bases lining up with TRBD1. This CDR3 comprises 14 residues. The V gene end was trimmed by 8 bases and the J gene end by 5 bases; junction bases not matched to a gene: 8. CDR1 and CDR2 from the germline V gene are LNHNV and YYDKDF (reference sequence). The CDR3 spells CATGQGTGETEAFF. The CDR3 DNA is TGTGCCACCGGCCAGGGGACAGGGGAGACTGAAGCTTTCTTT.

This clone was seen just once. The rearrangement joins TRBV7-2 to TRBJ2-5; 8 bases match TRBD2. CDR1 is SGHTA and CDR2 is FQGNSA in the germline V gene. The CDR3 loop spans 14 amino acids. V shed 3 bases, J shed 1 base, and the junction held 1 base outside the gene matches. The CDR3 region has the DNA TGTGCCAGCAGCTTTAGCGGGGCCCAAGAGACCCAGTACTTC. This encodes CASSFSGAQETQYF.